This passage covers 23 T cell receptor beta chains from one sample sequenced in a study of blood T cell repertoires in COVID-19. The repertoire was sequenced with immunoSEQ multiplex PCR; TCRdb's copy has only in-frame clones and lacks some. The data hold more than 200,000 clones, with approximately 90% observed a single time. The specimen sequenced was PBMCs or T cells enriched from blood (not recorded which). The source is a woman aged 25-40 years with acute COVID-19.

The chain uses TRBV6-5 and TRBJ2-5; 7 nucleotides line up with TRBD1. V was clipped by 5 bases and J by 3 bases; unmatched bases: 3. The V gene's germline CDR1 is MNHEY and CDR2 SVGAGI. This CDR3 comprises 13 residues. The CDR3 sequence is CASSIDREETQYF. DNA of the CDR3: TGTGCCAGCAGTATAGACAGGGAAGAGACCCAGTACTTC.

J is TRBJ1-4 and V is TRBV5-1; D perhaps matches TRBD1 (5 bases). Germline CDR1 reads SGHRS; CDR2 reads YFSETQ. The length of the CDR3 is 14 residues. Deletions cut 1 base from V and 8 bases from J, with 12 bases between. The CDR3 coding sequence is TGCGCCAGCAGCTTGTACGGGGAGGGGGAAAAACTGTTTTTT. It encodes CASSLYGEGEKLFF.

The chain is built from TRBV19 and TRBJ1-2, with a tentative D call TRBD1 (5 bases). The CDR3 contains 15 residues. Trimming took 1 base from V and 3 from J, leaving 12 bases between them. CDR1 LNHDA and CDR2 SQIVND come from the germline V gene (reference sequence). The CDR3 DNA reads as TGTGCCAGTAGTATAGCTTCGATAGGGGACTATGGCTACACCTTC. Its protein is CASSIASIGDYGYTF.

The chain is built from TRBV18 and TRBJ2-7; 10 positions agree with TRBD2. Unmatched junction bases numbered 7, after V lost 2 bases and J lost 3 bases. The CDR3 runs to 16 residues. Germline V gene data show CDR1 as KGHSH and CDR2 as LQKENI. The CDR3 DNA reads as TGTGCCAGCTCACCAAGACTAGCGGGCAAAGACTACGAGCAGTACTTC. Protein sequence: CASSPRLAGKDYEQYF.

The chain recombines TRBV19 with TRBJ2-6; TRBD2 aligns across 7 bases. The germline V gene encodes CDR1 LNHDA and CDR2 SQIVND (reference sequence). Trimming removed 7 bases from V and 3 bases from J; junction bases left unmatched: 9. This CDR3 contains 16 residues. The CDR3 sequence: CASTQYGRGGANVLTF. CDR3 bases: TGTGCCAGTACCCAATATGGGAGGGGTGGGGCCAACGTCCTGACTTTC. The variable domain in full, with the rest retrieved from reference TRBV19 and TRBJ2-6, is DGGITQSPKYLFRKEGQNVTLSCEQNLNHDAMYWYRQDPGQGLRLIYYSQIVNDFQKGDIAEGYSVSREKKESFPLTVTSAQKNPTAFYLCASTQYGRGGANVLTFGAGSRLTVL.

This chain connects TRBV4-2 to TRBJ2-5; 10 nucleotides line up with TRBD2. Losses at the gene ends were 5 bases for V and 5 bases for J; bases not matched to a gene: 8. The CDR3 is made up of 15 amino acids. CDR1 LGHNA and CDR2 YNFKEQ come from the germline V gene. In DNA, the CDR3 is TGTGCCAGCAGCTTAGAGCGGGGGGGCGGGGAGACCCAGTACTTC. The encoded protein is CASSLERGGGETQYF.

This chain joins TRBV6-5 and TRBJ2-7, with a possible D match to TRBD2 (5 bases). V was shortened by 0 bases and J by 2 bases, with 11 bases between the two germline ends. The CDR3 contains 15 residues. The V gene's germline CDR1 is MNHEY and CDR2 SVGAGI. The CDR3 nucleotides read TGTGCCAGCAGTTACTCCAGCGGAGCCCCCTACGAGCAGTACTTC. Translated: CASSYSSGAPYEQYF.

The chain uses TRBV20-1 and TRBJ1-4; D is unclear. The germline V gene has CDR1 DFQATT and CDR2 SNEGSKA (reference sequence). Deletions cut 6 bases from V and 5 bases from J, with 7 bases between. The CDR3 is made up of 11 amino acids. The CDR3, as DNA: TGCAGTGCCTTTTTAAATGAAAAACTGTTTTTT. Protein product: CSAFLNEKLFF.

V gene TRBV15 combines with J gene TRBJ1-6, with 7 nucleotides matching TRBD1. CDR1 is LNHNV and CDR2 is YYDKDF in the germline V gene (reference sequence). The CDR3 covers 15 residues. Unmatched junction bases numbered 6, after V lost 5 bases and J lost 5 bases. CDR3 loop: CATSVRTGHNSPLHF. CDR3 bases: TGTGCCACCAGCGTAAGGACAGGCCATAATTCACCCCTCCACTTT.

CDR3 residues: CASSQEPSGRFEQYF. The CDR3 DNA reads as TGTGCCAGCAGCCAAGAGCCTAGCGGGAGGTTCGAGCAGTACTTC. The gene calls are TRBV3-1 (or the pseudogene TRBV3-2) and TRBJ2-7; 11 bases align to TRBD2. Losses at the gene ends were 0 bases for V and 6 bases for J; bases not matched to a gene: 4. The CDR3 consists of 15 residues. Germline assignment: CDR1 LGHDT and CDR2 YNNKEL (reference sequence).

The chain carries TRBV9 and TRBJ2-3, with D perhaps TRBD2 (6 bases). From germline, CDR1 is SGDLS and CDR2 YYNGEE. This CDR3 has 18 residues. V lost 4 bases and J lost 7, with 28 bases in between. This CDR3 reads CASSTQPTIAEPRNTQYF. Here the CDR3 DNA reads TGTGCCAGCAGCACCCAGCCGACTATAGCGGAGCCGCGGAATACGCAGTATTTT.

The count of this clone is one. The V gene is TRBV9, the J gene TRBJ2-7; maybe TRBD1 (5 bases). Germline CDR1 reads SGDLS; CDR2 reads YYNGEE. Deletions cut 0 bases from V and 2 bases from J, with 9 bases between. CDR3 length equals 14 residues. The CDR3 nucleotides are TGTGCCAGCAGCGTAGAGGTGGGGCCCTACGAGCAGTACTTC. Protein product: CASSVEVGPYEQYF.

As for this clone: Within the sample, other DNA sequences also encode this same CDR3. The J gene is TRBJ1-1, the V gene TRBV14; no clear D. The germline CDR1 and CDR2 sequences are SGHDN and FVKESK. The CDR3 is 15 amino acids. Trimming pared 1 base from V and 4 bases from J, leaving 13 bases between. The CDR3 bases are TGTGCCAGCAGCCAAGCCGCCGGACGGGGCACTGAAGCTTTCTTT. It encodes CASSQAAGRGTEAFF.

About this clone itself: The same CDR3 also results from other DNA sequences found in this sample. J is TRBJ1-3 and V is TRBV20-1, with a possible D match to TRBD1 (6 bases). Between the trimmed V and J ends, which lost 6 bases and 3 bases, there was a span of 6 bases. Per the germline V gene, CDR1 is DFQATT and CDR2 is SNEGSKA (reference sequence). The CDR3 is 11 amino acids. Written as DNA, the CDR3 is TGCAGTGCAGGGGGTGGAAACACCATATATTTT. The encoded protein is CSAGGGNTIYF.

CDR3 protein: CASSGGGGVDEKLFF. CDR3 sequence (DNA): TGTGCCAGCAGCGGAGGAGGGGGGGTAGATGAAAAACTGTTTTTT. This chain connects TRBV7-9 to TRBJ1-4, with TRBD1 as a possible D gene (6 bases). The CDR3 runs to 15 residues. V lost 5 bases to trimming and J lost 6 bases, with 16 bases between them. CDR1 is SEHNR and CDR2 is FQNEAQ in the germline V gene (reference sequence).

Details on this clone: Other DNA sequences of this sample code for an identical CDR3. The chain has TRBV19 and TRBJ1-5; D unclear. Trimming stripped 2 bases from V and 2 bases from J, with 7 bases between. The V gene's germline CDR1 is LNHDA and CDR2 SQIVND (reference sequence). CDR3 length: 14 residues. CDR3 loop: CASSIREGNQPQHF. The CDR3 region has the DNA TGTGCCAGTAGTATACGGGAGGGCAATCAGCCCCAGCATTTT.

Remarks on this clone: The identical CDR3 is also encoded by other nucleotide sequences in the sample. The gene calls are TRBV2 and TRBJ1-2; D is undetermined. Trimming shortened V by 3 bases and J by 2 bases, and 7 bases separated the two germline ends. The CDR3 has 13 amino acids. CDR1 and CDR2 from the germline V gene are SNHLY and FYNNEI. The CDR3 bases are TGTGCCAGCAGTGAGACGGGGAACTATGGCTACACCTTC. Translating gives CASSETGNYGYTF.

This chain joins TRBV7-9 and TRBJ2-3; possibly TRBD2 for D (6 bases). V shed 5 bases and J shed 1 base, with 16 bases lying between them. Germline assignment: CDR1 SEHNR and CDR2 FQNEAQ (reference sequence). The CDR3 has 16 amino acids. In nucleotides, the CDR3 is TGTGCCAGCAGCCCTTCTGGGACTTCTCGCACAGATACGCAGTATTTT. Its protein product is CASSPSGTSRTDTQYF.

V is TRBV9 and J is TRBJ2-1; 15 bases match TRBD2. Per the germline V gene, CDR1 is SGDLS and CDR2 is YYNGEE. The V gene end was trimmed by 4 bases and the J gene end by 6 bases; junction bases not matched to a gene: 8. The CDR3 sequence is 17 residues long. CDR3 residues: CASSFGLAGGDGNEQFF. The DNA for the CDR3 is TGTGCCAGCAGCTTTGGACTAGCGGGGGGGGATGGCAATGAGCAGTTCTTC.

This chain uses TRBV7-2 with TRBJ1-1; 7 bases fit TRBD1. The CDR3 has 14 residues. V lost 1 base to trimming and J lost 1 base; unmatched junction nucleotides: 0. Germline values: CDR1 SGHTA, CDR2 FQGNSA. This CDR3 reads CASSLDRGNTEAFF. The CDR3 region has the DNA TGTGCCAGCAGCTTAGACAGGGGGAACACTGAAGCTTTCTTT.

The chain is built from TRBV2 and TRBJ2-7; a weak D match, TRBD2 (5 bases). The CDR3 has 13 amino acids. V lost 8 bases and J 0 bases, leaving 11 bases between the germline ends. Germline V gene sequence: CDR1 SNHLY, CDR2 FYNNEI. CDR3 sequence reads: CASHSGSSYEQYF. For the CDR3, the DNA is TGTGCCAGCCACAGCGGAAGCTCCTACGAGCAGTACTTC.

This chain links TRBV21-1 with TRBJ1-5; the table's D call of TRBD1 was not tested on the DNA. TRBV21-1 is shown as a pseudogene. This CDR3 is built from 16 residues. CDR3 sequence (DNA): TGTGCCAGCAGCAAAGGATCCCAGTTTGGCAATCAGCCCCAGCATTTT. Translated, it gives CASSKGSQFGNQPQHF.

J is TRBJ2-7 and V is TRBV6-2 or TRBV6-3; 7 bases are shared with TRBD2. Looked up from germline, CDR1 is MNHEY and CDR2 is SVGEGT. J gave up 5 bases and V 0 bases, and 4 bases lay outside the gene matches. The CDR3 runs to 14 residues. CDR3 in amino acids: CASSYSSGTDEQYF. In DNA, the CDR3 is TGTGCCAGCAGTTACTCGAGCGGGACCGACGAGCAGTACTTC.